Here is one T cell receptor beta chain with its context. The target antigen is unknown. The record originates from a study of T cells in localized non-small cell lung cancer. The CDR3 spans 15 residues. Between the trimmed V and J ends, which lost 1 base and 4 bases, there was a span of 11 bases. CDR1 is SGHTA, CDR2 FQGNSA, per germline. Study-wide results and caveats: A median approximately 59 of the top 100 tumor clones appeared in adjacent lung. Uninvolved neighboring lung showed the greatest T cell clonality, exceeding tumor. Elevated blood T cell density was associated with longer overall survival. Heterogeneity is still possible, as just one tumor region was sequenced.

This table comes from immunoSEQ multiplex PCR, and its TCRdb copy is limited to in-frame clones, with some not included. The sample records about 23,000 clones, about 90% being singletons. The sequence was obtained from a male donor aged 60 or over with stage I squamous cell lung carcinoma. V is TRBV7-2 and J is TRBJ2-1, with D perhaps matching TRBD2 (6 bases). The material sequenced was peripheral blood, taken before any cancer treatment. The CDR3 here is CASSLGSGLYNEQFF. The CDR3 DNA sequence: TGTGCCAGCAGCTTAGGTAGCGGTCTATACAATGAGCAGTTCTTC.